This T cell receptor (beta chain) was observed in a study of T cells in Graves' hyperthyroidism and ophthalmopathy. The CDR3 spans 22 residues, counting both ends. Germline lookup yields CDR1 DFQATT and CDR2 SNEGSKA (reference sequence). This clonotype is a singleton in its sample. Because the CDR3's place on the DNA is in doubt, the DNA is left out and the CDR3 is given as listed by TCRdb. RNA transcripts provided the source from which TCR beta CDR3 regions were amplified. TCR CDR3 regions were first amplified by RT-PCR with HTBI primers. From the multiplex PCR reads, TCRdb called clonotypes with MiXCR, one entry per CDR3 protein. The sample has over 700,000 distinct CDR3 sequences; 35% are singletons.

This chain uses TRBV20-1 with TRBJ2-5; the D call of TRBD2 is as the table states it, not checked on the DNA. The clonotype was recovered from a woman between 40 and 55 years old with Graves' hyperthyroidism. The sequencing input was blood. CDR3 sequence: CSARGHVNYGYTFGSGKETQYF.